One sample yielded the 11 T cell receptor beta chains listed below, sequenced in a study of blood T cell repertoires in COVID-19. Here immunoSEQ multiplex PCR was the method, and the copy in TCRdb shows in-frame clones only, minus some. The top ten hold roughly 8.4% of the sample, which has about 170,000 clones, around four fifths seen once. Sample: peripheral blood. The receptors come from a woman older than 75 with COVID-19, enrolled during active disease.

This clone was picked up a small number of times. The chain is built from TRBV5-1 and TRBJ1-1, with D maybe TRBD1 (6 bases). The germline V gene encodes CDR1 SGHRS and CDR2 YFSETQ. Deletions cut 0 bases from V and 4 bases from J, with 13 bases between. The CDR3 runs to 15 residues. CDR3 loop: CASSLVGARGTEAFF. DNA for the CDR3: TGCGCCAGCAGCTTGGTGGGGGCAAGGGGCACTGAAGCTTTCTTT.

The chain employs TRBV21-1 and TRBJ2-7; the table's TRBD1 call for D was not verified on the DNA. TRBV21-1 is marked as a pseudogene. The CDR3 is 12 amino acids. The CDR3 sequence: CASSGRDYEQYF. The CDR3 bases are TGTGCCAGCAGCGGCAGGGACTACGAGCAGTACTTC.

This rearrangement joins TRBV3-1 (or the pseudogene TRBV3-2) to TRBJ2-2; D may be TRBD2 (6 bases). Germline CDR1 LGHDT, CDR2 YNNKEL (reference sequence). This CDR3 is built from 14 residues. V was clipped by 3 bases and J by 8 bases, with 13 bases between them. CDR3 region: CASSHRSGFGELFF. CDR3 DNA sequence: TGTGCCAGCAGCCACCGCAGCGGGTTTGGGGAGCTGTTTTTT.

The gene calls are TRBV6-5 and TRBJ2-3, with 8 bases fitting TRBD1. The CDR3 totals 15 residues. The J segment lost 4 bases and the V segment lost 2 bases, leaving 5 bases of the junction unmatched. Germline loops: CDR1 MNHEY, CDR2 SVGAGI. CDR3 nucleotides: TGTGCCAGCAGTTACCAGACAGGGGTTTCAGATACGCAGTATTTT. It encodes CASSYQTGVSDTQYF.

The rearrangement links TRBV7-9 to TRBJ2-2; possible D gene TRBD2, 5 bases. Germline values: CDR1 SEHNR, CDR2 FQNEAQ (reference sequence). Trimming cost V 8 bases and J 0 bases, with 10 bases left between them. There are 14 residues in the CDR3. This CDR3 reads CASARGANTGELFF. CDR3 in DNA: TGTGCCAGCGCACGGGGAGCGAACACCGGGGAGCTGTTTTTT. Supplemented by reference TRBV7-9 and TRBJ2-2, the full variable domain reads DTGVSQNPRHKITKRGQNVTFRCDPISEHNRLYWYRQTLGQGPEFLTYFQNEAQLEKSRLLSDRFSAERPKGSFSTLEIQRTEQGDSAMYLCASARGANTGELFFGEGSRLTVL.

The genes are TRBV28 and TRBJ2-5; possibly TRBD2 for D (6 bases). The V gene's germline CDR1 is MDHEN and CDR2 SYDVKM. The CDR3 sequence is 14 residues long. V lost 7 bases and J 5 bases, leaving 17 bases between the germline ends. This chain's CDR3 is CASNDRGMKETQYF. The CDR3 DNA is TGTGCCAGCAACGACCGGGGGATGAAGGAGACCCAGTACTTC.

The J gene is TRBJ2-7, the V gene TRBV2; TRBD2 is a possible D gene (6 bases). V was shortened by 7 bases and J by 2 bases, with 21 bases between the two germline ends. In germline, CDR1 is SNHLY, CDR2 FYNNEI. This CDR3 has 16 residues. CDR3 sequence reads: CASTIGPGLSTYEQYF. The CDR3 DNA is TGTGCCAGCACCATCGGGCCGGGACTTTCAACCTACGAGCAGTACTTC.

This clone was recorded a few times. CDR3 coding DNA: TGTGCCAGCAGCGTCGAACGAGGTACTGAAGCTTTCTTT. Translated, it gives CASSVERGTEAFF. The chain uses TRBV7-9 and TRBJ1-1; D not certain. The CDR3 consists of 13 residues. Germline CDR1 SEHNR, CDR2 FQNEAQ (reference sequence). Trimming took 5 bases from V and 5 from J, leaving 12 bases between them.

The chain links TRBV2 to TRBJ1-5, with D perhaps TRBD1 (5 bases). Trimming removed 8 bases from V and 2 bases from J, with 10 bases in between. CDR3 length: 13 amino acids. In germline, CDR1 is SNHLY, CDR2 FYNNEI. The CDR3 loop reads CASYLGGNQPQHF. In DNA form, the CDR3 reads TGTGCCAGCTATTTAGGGGGCAATCAGCCCCAGCATTTT.

V and J are TRBV13 and TRBJ2-7, with D possibly matching TRBD1 (6 bases). V was pared by 5 bases and J by 0 bases, with 11 bases between. CDR1 and CDR2 (germline): PRHDT, FYEKMQ (reference sequence). This CDR3 spans 14 amino acids. The CDR3 coding sequence is TGTGCCAGCAGCAGAACAGGGTACTCCTACGAGCAGTACTTC. Translated, it gives CASSRTGYSYEQYF.

The CDR3 DNA reads TGCGCCAGCGGTCATGGGGACAGGGAGTCTAGTGAGCAGTTCTTC. This encodes CASGHGDRESSEQFF. This rearrangement joins TRBV5-1 to TRBJ2-1; 9 bases fit TRBD1. V lost 7 bases, J lost 9 bases, and 14 bases stayed unmatched. This CDR3 comprises 15 residues. Germline V lookup: CDR1 SGHRS, CDR2 YFSETQ.